The 5 T cell receptor beta chains given below trace back to one sample, sequenced in a study of T cell changes during pregnancy in multiple sclerosis. Generated by immunoSEQ multiplex PCR, the TCRdb table keeps only in-frame clones and is missing some. The data show around 70,000 clones, around 94% seen once. Sequencing used peripheral blood, obtained in the third trimester of pregnancy. These receptors originate from a female donor with multiple sclerosis, enrolled in a pregnancy study.

This clone has just a few counts. Additional DNA sequences in this sample encode the identical CDR3. CDR3 protein: CASSDSSNSPLHF. In DNA, the CDR3 is TGTGCCAGCAGTGACTCTAGCAATTCACCCCTCCACTTT. The V and J genes are TRBV6-4 and TRBJ1-6, with unresolved D. Germline V CDR1 and CDR2: MRHNA, SNTAGT. Trimming shortened V by 0 bases and J by 7 bases, and 4 bases separated the two germline ends. The CDR3 length is 13 residues.

This clone occurred a few times. The V and J genes are TRBV7-6 and TRBJ1-3; D is perhaps TRBD1 (6 bases). From germline, CDR1 is SGHVS and CDR2 FNYEAQ. Trimming removed 1 base from V and 4 bases from J, with 17 bases in between. The CDR3 length is 17 residues. Here the CDR3 DNA reads TGTGCCAGCAGCTTAGTTGGCACAGGGATTTGGGGAAACACCATATATTTT. This translates into CASSLVGTGIWGNTIYF.

The rearrangement joins TRBV27 to TRBJ2-1; no reliable D call. Germline CDR1 MNHEY, CDR2 SMNVEV (reference sequence). The V gene lost 0 bases and the J gene lost 0 bases, with 9 bases spanning the gap. The CDR3 consists of 16 residues. The DNA of the CDR3 is TGTGCCAGCAGTTTATCTGGTTTCGGCTCCTACAATGAGCAGTTCTTC. The encoded protein is CASSLSGFGSYNEQFF.

The rearrangement joins TRBV9 to TRBJ1-2, with a weak D call TRBD1 (5 bases). Germline CDR1 and CDR2: SGDLS and YYNGEE. CDR3 length equals 13 residues. The V end was cut by 4 bases, the J end by 3 bases, with 10 bases between. CDR3 coding DNA: TGTGCCAGCAGCCAGGGCAGCCACTATGGCTACACCTTC. Its translation: CASSQGSHYGYTF.

This chain connects TRBV11-3 to TRBJ1-1; tentatively, D is TRBD1 (5 bases). The germline CDR1 and CDR2 sequences are SGHNT and YENEEA. This CDR3 spans 13 amino acids. Trimming removed 0 bases at V and 4 bases at J, with 6 bases between. Here the CDR3 reads CASSLDRATEAFF. Written as DNA, the CDR3 is TGTGCCAGCAGCTTAGACAGGGCCACTGAAGCTTTCTTT.